The T cell receptor beta chain under discussion was sequenced for a study of blood T cell repertoires in COVID-19 (dated by TCRdb to 2018 to 2020). With regard to the full study: Samples from collaborators originated in the United States, Italy and Spain and spanned both the acute and convalescent phases of COVID-19. A freely available public database, intended as a resource for researchers studying the immune response to SARS-CoV-2, is where the repertoires were released. The prospective study material was composed of cDNA or gDNA derived from T cells, B-cell-depleted T cells, or PBMCs. The sample metadata nearly always contained a de-identified subject ID, COVID-19 status, age in years and sex. The samples were drawn from the first 160 participants of the ongoing ImmuneRACE study and from 1,254 subjects provided by 6 global collaborators. The dataset comprised deeply sampled blood TCRbeta repertoires from subjects exposed to, actively infected with, or recovered from COVID-19. Where available, HLA class I and class II types were obtained from metadata supplied by the sample provider rather than from assay-based typing.

TCRbeta CDR3 regions were amplified from genomic DNA by means of the immunoSEQ Assay, a bias-controlled multiplex PCR. The paper's processing steps were these. The number of nucleated cells in each sample was estimated from the amplification of reference gene primers within the assay. To quantify the absolute abundance of each unique TCRbeta CDR3 rearrangement, sequence reads were collapsed and filtered. For each sample, productive Simpson clonality was calculated as the square root of Simpson's diversity index across productive rearrangements. TCRdb provides this immuneACCESS table in a form limited to in-frame rearrangements. Some clones are lacking; in checked studies, under half of them reflect an unresolved V gene, and why the rest are absent is not known. Clone size and V and J calls were adopted from that table, with D and trimming inferred from the DNA. Within this sample are around 310,000 clones, with around 89% of them counted one time only. The ten largest clonotypes hold approximately 8.8% of the sample.

Study-wide findings and limitations: The amount of clinical and demographic metadata varied by source and participant and was provided uncurated.

V is shortened by 5 bases, J by 4 bases, and the region joining them spans 8 bases. Based on the germline V gene, the CDR1 and CDR2 sequences are SNHLY and FYNNEI. The CDR3 starts with the cysteine, ends with the phenylalanine, and has 13 residues. Only the CDR3 region is kept as DNA, spanning 39 bases read in frame from base 1. Enrolling through a virtual design, the prospective study's participants ranged in age from roughly 18 to 90 years and lived across about two dozen United States geographic areas. In the prospective study, participants were assigned to cohorts based on the clinical history participants reported in a screening survey and a study questionnaire. For ImmuneRACE Cohort 3, a participant was defined as recovered based on two consecutive negative NP/OP PCR tests, clearance by a healthcare professional, or resolution of symptoms. In the prospective study, whole blood, serum and a nasopharyngeal or oropharyngeal swab were collected from each participant by mobile phlebotomists. Additional blood draws and questionnaires over a 2-month period could optionally be provided by prospective study participants. Before DNA extraction, blood samples from the prospective study were shipped at room temperature or frozen.

As to this clone: The antigen it recognizes is unknown. One base away there is no much larger clone; base qualities are not given.

This clonotype originated in a woman aged 35 to 49 who had recovered from COVID-19. Sequenced input: PBMCs or T cells enriched from blood (not recorded which). The sequence joins TRBV2 to TRBJ2-2; no confident D gene assignment can be made. The DNA sequence reads TGTGCCAGCAGTCCACCGGGCACCGGGGAGCTGTTTTTT. Its protein is CASSPPGTGELFF.